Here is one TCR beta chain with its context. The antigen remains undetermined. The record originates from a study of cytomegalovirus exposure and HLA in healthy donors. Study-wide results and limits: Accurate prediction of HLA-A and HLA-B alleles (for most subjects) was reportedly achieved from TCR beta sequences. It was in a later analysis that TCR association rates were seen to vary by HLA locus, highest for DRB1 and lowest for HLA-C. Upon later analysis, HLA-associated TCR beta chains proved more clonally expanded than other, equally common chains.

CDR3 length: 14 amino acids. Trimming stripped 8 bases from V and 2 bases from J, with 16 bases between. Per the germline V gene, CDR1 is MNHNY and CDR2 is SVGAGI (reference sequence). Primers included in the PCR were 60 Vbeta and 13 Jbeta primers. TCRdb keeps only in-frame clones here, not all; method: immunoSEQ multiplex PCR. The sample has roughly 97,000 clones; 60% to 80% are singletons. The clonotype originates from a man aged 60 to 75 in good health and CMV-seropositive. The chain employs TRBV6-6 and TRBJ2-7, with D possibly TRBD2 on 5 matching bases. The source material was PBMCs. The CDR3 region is CASRGSGGPYEQYF. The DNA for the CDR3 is TGTGCCAGCCGGGGTTCGGGCGGTCCCTACGAGCAGTACTTC.